The subject of this entry is one TCR beta chain. Its target is unknown. Per sample, reverse transcription was split into eight reactions. The template-switching step introduced UMIs that carried a 6-nucleotide sample barcode. Reanalyzing the 5' RACE reads, TCRdb keeps one entry per CDR3 protein, without DNA. The sample totals about 160,000 distinct CDR3 sequences. CDR1 and CDR2 from the germline V gene are SGHAT and FQNNGV. The CDR3 is 14 amino acids. This entry is derived from a study of monozygotic twins with inflammatory bowel disease. Study outcomes and limitations: IBD patients share fewer clonotypes with other people than healthy twins do, especially with disease activity.

The rearrangement uses TRBV11-2 and TRBJ1-4; TCRdb gives TRBD1 as the D gene, but with no DNA this cannot be confirmed. The clonotype comes from a human donor with ulcerative colitis or Crohn's disease, or a healthy co-twin of an affected twin (not recorded which). The specimen sequenced was blood. CDR3 loop: CASSSRRDNEKLFF.